The 4 T cell receptor beta chains presented below share a single source sample, sequenced in a study of immune evolution from preneoplasia to lung adenocarcinoma. The method was immunoSEQ multiplex PCR; TCRdb's version includes in-frame clones alone and lacks a portion of them. The top ten clones hold 11% of a sample with 5,000 or so clones, roughly four fifths of them seen once. Sequenced: FFPE adjacent normal lung tissue. Receptors were obtained from a donor aged 70 or older with lung adenocarcinoma.

This sequence joins TRBV28 and TRBJ1-2; D unresolved. The CDR3 length is 12 residues. Trimming stripped 6 bases from V and 5 bases from J, with 10 bases between. Germline V gene sequence: CDR1 MDHEN, CDR2 SYDVKM. The CDR3 DNA follows: TGTGCCAGCAGCCGCCGGGAGTATGGCTACACCTTC. Translated, it gives CASSRREYGYTF.

The V call is TRBV2, the J call TRBJ2-2; 8 nucleotides match TRBD2. The CDR3 spans 16 residues. Germline V gene sequence: CDR1 SNHLY, CDR2 FYNNEI. After removal of 4 bases from V and 7 bases from J, the junction contained 11 bases not matched to a gene. CDR3 bases: TGTGCCAGCAGTGTTGGCCGGGAGGGTCGGGACGGGGAGCTGTTTTTT. Translation: CASSVGREGRDGELFF.

This clone appeared once. The rearrangement joins TRBV5-6 to TRBJ1-5; D call uncertain. V was pared by 3 bases and J by 4 bases, with 11 bases between. This CDR3 spans 14 amino acids. Germline lookup yields CDR1 SGHDT and CDR2 YYEEEE. DNA of the CDR3: TGTGCCAGCAGCTCCGGGGTTTCTAATCAGCCCCAGCATTTT. Its protein product is CASSSGVSNQPQHF.

The chain recombines TRBV28 with TRBJ2-2, with TRBD1 matching 7 bases. Trimming at V came to 4 bases and at J to 3 bases, leaving 8 bases not matched to a gene. The length of the CDR3 is 16 residues. Germline V lookup: CDR1 MDHEN, CDR2 SYDVKM. Written as DNA, the CDR3 is TGTGCCAGCAGTTCCGACAGGGACCTTGACACCGGGGAGCTGTTTTTT. Amino acid sequence: CASSSDRDLDTGELFF.